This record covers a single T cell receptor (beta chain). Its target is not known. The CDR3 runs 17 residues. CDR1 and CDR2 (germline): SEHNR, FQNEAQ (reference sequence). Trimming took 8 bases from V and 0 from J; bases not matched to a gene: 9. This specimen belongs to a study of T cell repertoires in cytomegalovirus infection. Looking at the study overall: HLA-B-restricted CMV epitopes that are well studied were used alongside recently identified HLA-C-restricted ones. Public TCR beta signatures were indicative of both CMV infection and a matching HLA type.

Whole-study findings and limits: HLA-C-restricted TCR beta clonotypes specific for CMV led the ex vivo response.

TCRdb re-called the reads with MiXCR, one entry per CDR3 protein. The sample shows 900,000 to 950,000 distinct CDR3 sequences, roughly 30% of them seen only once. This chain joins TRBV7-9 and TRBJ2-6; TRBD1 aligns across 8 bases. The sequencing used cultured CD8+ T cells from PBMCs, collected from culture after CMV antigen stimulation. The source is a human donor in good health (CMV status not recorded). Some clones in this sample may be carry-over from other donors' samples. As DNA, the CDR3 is TGTGCCAGCGGTCGGACAGGGACAAACTCTGGGGCCAACGTCCTGACTTTC. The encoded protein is CASGRTGTNSGANVLTF.